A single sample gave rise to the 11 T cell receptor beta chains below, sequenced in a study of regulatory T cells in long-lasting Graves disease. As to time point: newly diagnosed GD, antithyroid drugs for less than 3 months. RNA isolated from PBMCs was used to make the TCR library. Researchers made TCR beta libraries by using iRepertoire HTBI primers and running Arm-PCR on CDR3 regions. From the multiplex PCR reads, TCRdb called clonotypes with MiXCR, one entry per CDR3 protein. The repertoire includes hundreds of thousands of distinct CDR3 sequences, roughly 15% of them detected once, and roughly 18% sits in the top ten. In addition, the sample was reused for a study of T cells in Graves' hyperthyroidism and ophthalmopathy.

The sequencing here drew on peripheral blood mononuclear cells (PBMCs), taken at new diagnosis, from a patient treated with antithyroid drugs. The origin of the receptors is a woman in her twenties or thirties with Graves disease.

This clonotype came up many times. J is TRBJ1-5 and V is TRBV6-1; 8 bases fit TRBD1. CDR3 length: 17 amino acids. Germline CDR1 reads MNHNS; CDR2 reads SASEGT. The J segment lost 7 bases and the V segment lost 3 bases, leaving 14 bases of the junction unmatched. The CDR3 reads CASSDPLGQGDLQPQHF. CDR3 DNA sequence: TGTGCCAGCAGTGATCCTCTCGGACAGGGAGACCTACAGCCCCAGCATTTT.

The CDR3 region is CASSPFFRNEQFF. The DNA for the CDR3 is TGTGCCAGCAGCCCTTTCTTCCGGAATGAGCAGTTCTTC. The chain carries TRBV7-9 and TRBJ2-1; no definite D call. Deletions cut 5 bases from V and 7 bases from J, with 12 bases between. This CDR3 spans 13 amino acids. In germline, CDR1 is SEHNR, CDR2 FQNEAQ (reference sequence).

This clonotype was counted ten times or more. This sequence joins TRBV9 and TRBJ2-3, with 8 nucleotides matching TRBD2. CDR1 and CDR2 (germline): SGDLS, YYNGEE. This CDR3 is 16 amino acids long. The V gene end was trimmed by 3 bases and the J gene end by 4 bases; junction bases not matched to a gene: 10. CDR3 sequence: CASSAEAGVVPDTQYF. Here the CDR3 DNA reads TGTGCCAGCAGCGCCGAAGCGGGAGTGGTCCCAGATACGCAGTATTTT.

CDR3 region: CASIRVGGTYNEQFF. The DNA of the CDR3 is TGTGCCAGCATTCGAGTAGGCGGGACATACAATGAGCAGTTCTTC. This sequence joins TRBV6-1 and TRBJ2-1; D is tentatively TRBD1 or TRBD2 (6 bases each). The CDR3 totals 15 residues. In germline, CDR1 is MNHNS, CDR2 SASEGT. The V end was cut by 7 bases, the J end by 4 bases, with 17 bases between.

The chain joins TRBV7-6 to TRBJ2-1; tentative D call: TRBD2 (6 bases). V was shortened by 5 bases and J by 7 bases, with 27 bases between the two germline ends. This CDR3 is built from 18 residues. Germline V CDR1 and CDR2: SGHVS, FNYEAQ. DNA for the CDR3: TGTGCCAGCAGCACCCTGGGTTGGGGGACTTCCCCATCGAATGAGCAGTTCTTC. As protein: CASSTLGWGTSPSNEQFF.

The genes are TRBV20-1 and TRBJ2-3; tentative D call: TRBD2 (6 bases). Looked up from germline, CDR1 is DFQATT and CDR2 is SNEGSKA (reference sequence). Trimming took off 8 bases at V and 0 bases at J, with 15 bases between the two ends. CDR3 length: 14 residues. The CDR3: CSPQRGYSTDTQYF. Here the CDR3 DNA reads TGCAGTCCCCAACGGGGGTATAGCACAGATACGCAGTATTTT.

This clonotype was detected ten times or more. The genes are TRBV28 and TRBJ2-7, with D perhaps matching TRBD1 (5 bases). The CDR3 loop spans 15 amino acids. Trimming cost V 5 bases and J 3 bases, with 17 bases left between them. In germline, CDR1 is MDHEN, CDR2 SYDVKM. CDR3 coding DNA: TGTGCCAGCAGTATCACTTCAGGGATAGTCTACGAGCAGTACTTC. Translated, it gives CASSITSGIVYEQYF.

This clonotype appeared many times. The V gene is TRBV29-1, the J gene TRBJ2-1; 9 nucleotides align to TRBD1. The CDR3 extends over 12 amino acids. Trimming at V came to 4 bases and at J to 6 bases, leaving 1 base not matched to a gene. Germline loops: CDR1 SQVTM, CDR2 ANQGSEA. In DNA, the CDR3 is TGCAGCGTTGGGGACAGGGCCAATGAGCAGTTCTTC. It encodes CSVGDRANEQFF.

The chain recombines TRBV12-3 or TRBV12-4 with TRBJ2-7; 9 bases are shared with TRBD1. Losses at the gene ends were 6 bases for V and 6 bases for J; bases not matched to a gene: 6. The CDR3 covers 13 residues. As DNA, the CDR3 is TGTGCCAGCAGATCAGGACAGGGGATCGAGCAGTACTTC. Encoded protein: CASRSGQGIEQYF.

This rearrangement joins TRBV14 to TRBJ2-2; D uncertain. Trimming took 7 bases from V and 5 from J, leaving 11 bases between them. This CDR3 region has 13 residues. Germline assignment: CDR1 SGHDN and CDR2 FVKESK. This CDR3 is CASKSQLTGELFF. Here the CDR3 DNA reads TGTGCCAGCAAATCACAACTTACCGGGGAGCTGTTTTTT.

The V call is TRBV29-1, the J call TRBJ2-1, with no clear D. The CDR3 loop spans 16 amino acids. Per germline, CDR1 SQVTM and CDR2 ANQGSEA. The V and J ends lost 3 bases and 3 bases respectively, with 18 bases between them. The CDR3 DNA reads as TGCAGCGTTGATCGGTTGGACCTGGGGAACTACAATGAGCAGTTCTTC. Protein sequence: CSVDRLDLGNYNEQFF.